A single sample gave rise to the 8 T cell receptor beta chains below, sequenced in a study of T cells after yellow fever vaccination. One entry per CDR3 protein, called by TCRdb with MiXCR from the 5' RACE reads. The sample records about 160,000 distinct CDR3 sequences, around 8.5% being singletons. The material was CD8+ T cells sorted from PBMCs, obtained 45 days after the yellow fever booster vaccination. These receptors were obtained from a man aged 18 to 29 who received the YFV17D yellow fever vaccine.

The V gene is TRBV2, the J gene TRBJ2-1; TRBD2 matches at 12 bases. Per the germline V gene, CDR1 is SNHLY and CDR2 is FYNNEI. This CDR3 is 16 amino acids long. V shed 0 bases and J 4 bases; nucleotides not matched to a gene: 1. DNA of the CDR3: TGTGCCAGCAGTGAAGCGACTAGCGGGGGATACAATGAGCAGTTCTTC. Protein: CASSEATSGGYNEQFF.

Of note for this clonotype: Germline and junction disagree at one end, which may indicate a read error. The chain carries TRBV10-3 and TRBJ2-2; the match to TRBD2 covers 9 bases. CDR3 length equals 16 residues. Germline V gives CDR1 ENHRY, CDR2 SYGVKD. CDR3 residues: CAIMPGLALNAGELFF. Written as DNA, the CDR3 is TGTGCCATCATGCCGGGACTAGCTCTGAACGCCGGGGAGCTGTTTTTT.

The V call is TRBV15, the J call TRBJ2-7; TRBD2 matches at 8 bases. The trim removed 3 bases at V and 3 bases at J, leaving 13 bases unmatched. The CDR3 has 17 residues. The germline V gene encodes CDR1 LNHNV and CDR2 YYDKDF (reference sequence). This chain's CDR3 is CATSSPLDSGGLYEQYF. CDR3 nucleotide sequence: TGTGCCACCAGCAGCCCCCTGGACAGCGGGGGTCTCTACGAGCAGTACTTC.

This clonotype showed up just a few times. J is TRBJ1-2 and V is TRBV7-9; D unclear. Germline CDR1 and CDR2: SEHNR and FQNEAQ (reference sequence). V gave up 3 bases and J gave up 1 base, with 9 bases separating them. The CDR3 runs 14 residues. CDR3 in DNA: TGTGCCAGCAGCTTTCCTACGCATAACTATGGCTACACCTTC. It specifies CASSFPTHNYGYTF.

This chain uses TRBV7-3 with TRBJ2-5; the D gene could be TRBD1 or TRBD2 (5 bases each). The CDR3 sequence is 16 residues long. Germline CDR1 SGHTA, CDR2 FQGTGA. V lost 8 bases to trimming and J lost 5 bases, with 24 bases between them. The CDR3 loop is CASGSSSRGGWETQYF. Here the CDR3 DNA reads TGTGCCAGCGGATCATCTAGCCGGGGCGGGTGGGAGACCCAGTACTTC.

V gene TRBV9 combines with J gene TRBJ2-1, with 7 bases matching TRBD1. The germline gives CDR1 SGDLS, CDR2 YYNGEE. The CDR3 totals 15 residues. After removal of 0 bases from V and 4 bases from J, the junction contained 4 bases not matched to a gene. CDR3 DNA: TGTGCCAGCAGCGTAGACGAGGGACAGTACAATGAGCAGTTCTTC. As protein: CASSVDEGQYNEQFF.

This clonotype was counted ten times or more. The gene calls are TRBV4-1 and TRBJ2-6; maybe TRBD1 (5 bases). The germline CDR1 and CDR2 sequences are MGHRA and YSYEKL. V was cut by 0 bases and J by 4 bases, with 19 bases left in between. The CDR3 is 19 amino acids. The CDR3 spells CASSQDMTVPSTGANVLTF. CDR3 DNA sequence: TGCGCCAGCAGCCAAGATATGACAGTTCCCTCTACGGGGGCCAACGTCCTGACTTTC.

The V gene is TRBV11-2, the J gene TRBJ2-7; no firm D call. CDR3 size: 13 residues. Per germline, CDR1 SGHAT and CDR2 FQNNGV. V was pared by 0 bases and J by 2 bases, with 5 bases between. CDR3 sequence reads: CASSLEFTYEQYF. The CDR3 DNA reads as TGTGCCAGCAGCTTAGAGTTCACCTACGAGCAGTACTTC.